The 22 T cell receptor beta chains in this list originate from one sample, sequenced in a study of Ad26.COV2.S vaccination and SARS-CoV-2 variants. Profiling relied on immunoSEQ multiplex PCR, and the TCRdb table lists in-frame clones only, not all of them. This sample has about 430,000 clones, with 90% found just once. The sample's treatment: approximately 18 received Ad26.COV2.S at low or high dose, single or two shots; about 5 received placebo; per-sample allocation not given. Samples analyzed were those drawn on day 63 after the first vaccine or placebo injection. This specimen was peripheral blood, taken in a trial of Ad26.COV2.S vaccine versus placebo. Receptors originate from a person between 18 and 60 years old who received the Ad26.COV2.S COVID-19 vaccine or a placebo.

The chain employs TRBV7-3 and TRBJ2-2; the match to TRBD2 covers 13 bases. Germline CDR1 and CDR2: SGHTA and FQGTGA. Unmatched junction bases numbered 8, after V lost 5 bases and J lost 5 bases. The CDR3 consists of 17 residues. CDR3 coding DNA: TGTGCCAGCAGCCTTGGACTAGCGGGAGTTGAGACCGGGGAGCTGTTTTTT. Amino acids: CASSLGLAGVETGELFF. The entire variable domain, with the rest obtained from reference TRBV7-3 and TRBJ2-2, is as follows: GAGVSQTPSNKVTEKGKYVELRCDPISGHTALYWYRQSLGQGPEFLIYFQGTGAADDSGLPNDRFFAVRPEGSVSTLKIQRTERGDSAVYLCASSLGLAGVETGELFFGEGSRLTVL.

The CDR3 coding sequence is TGTGCCAGCAGCTTATGGACAGGTGGCGATTCACCCCTCCACTTT. This encodes CASSLWTGGDSPLHF. V and J are TRBV7-2 and TRBJ1-6; 7 bases match TRBD1. CDR1 is SGHTA, CDR2 FQGNSA, per germline. This CDR3 has 15 residues. With V trimmed by 2 bases and J by 8 bases, 6 bases remained unmatched.

This clone was seen more than once but under ten times. This rearrangement joins TRBV6-4 to TRBJ2-3, with 9 bases aligning to TRBD2. V lost 4 bases, J lost 2 bases, and 4 bases stayed unmatched. The CDR3 spans 15 residues. The germline CDR1 and CDR2 sequences are MRHNA and SNTAGT. The CDR3 DNA reads as TGTGCCAGCAGTGTCGTAGCGGGAGCCACAGATACGCAGTATTTT. Translation gives CASSVVAGATDTQYF.

V is TRBV28 and J is TRBJ2-7; the D is unclear. CDR1 is MDHEN and CDR2 is SYDVKM in the germline V gene. The CDR3 is made up of 13 amino acids. The ends were cut back, 6 bases at V and 3 bases at J, with 12 bases in the middle. The CDR3 DNA sequence: TGTGCCAGCAGCCGAGAACCGAGCTACGAGCAGTACTTC. Protein product: CASSREPSYEQYF.

This clone was counted a single time. This chain connects TRBV7-9 to TRBJ2-5; unclear D gene. Between the trimmed V and J ends, which lost 5 bases and 2 bases, there was a span of 3 bases. CDR3 length: 11 amino acids. Germline-derived CDR1 and CDR2 are SEHNR and FQNEAQ (reference sequence). The CDR3 spells CASSNQETQYF. DNA of the CDR3: TGTGCCAGCAGCAATCAAGAGACCCAGTACTTC.

The CDR3 DNA reads as TGTGCCAGTATTAGCGGCTACACCTTC. Protein sequence: CASISGYTF. The rearrangement uses TRBV19 and TRBJ1-2; D is unresolved. Germline loops: CDR1 LNHDA, CDR2 SQIVND (reference sequence). The CDR3 has 9 amino acids. V was cut by 7 bases and J by 8 bases, with 5 bases left in between.

The rearrangement uses TRBV6-5 and TRBJ1-5, with D perhaps matching TRBD1 (6 bases). The V gene's germline CDR1 is MNHEY and CDR2 SVGAGI. V lost 8 bases to trimming and J lost 6 bases, with 14 bases between them. This CDR3 contains 13 residues. CDR3 sequence reads: CASSRGGSQPQHF. In DNA, the CDR3 is TGTGCCAGCTCACGGGGGGGCAGTCAGCCCCAGCATTTT.

The table lists this clone with a few counts. Mismatch with germline at one junction end may stem from a read error. The genes are TRBV5-4 and TRBJ2-3, with D hard to call. Germline CDR1 and CDR2: SGHNT and YYREEE (reference sequence). The length of the CDR3 is 12 residues. The CDR3 spells CASSLATDTQYF. The CDR3 nucleotides are TGTGCCAGCAGTTTGGCGACAGATACGCAGTATTTT.

The V and J genes are TRBV27 and TRBJ1-6, with D hard to call. The CDR3 sequence is 14 residues long. Germline CDR1 reads MNHEY; CDR2 reads SMNVEV (reference sequence). V was clipped by 6 bases and J by 8 bases, with 14 bases between them. The CDR3 bases are TGTGCCAGCAGCCTTCCGGGCCGAGATTCACCCCTCCACTTT. Translation: CASSLPGRDSPLHF.

In DNA form, the CDR3 reads TGCGCCAGCAGCTTGGCCCCGGGACAGGATCAGCCCCAGCATTTT. Protein: CASSLAPGQDQPQHF. The chain recombines TRBV5-1 with TRBJ1-5; 8 bases align to TRBD1. J gave up 5 bases and V 0 bases, and 4 bases lay outside the gene matches. This CDR3 comprises 15 residues. The germline V gene encodes CDR1 SGHRS and CDR2 YFSETQ.

This chain uses TRBV5-1 with TRBJ2-7; D is uncertain. Trimming took 4 bases from V and 12 from J, leaving 29 bases between them. Germline-derived CDR1 and CDR2 are SGHRS and YFSETQ. CDR3 length equals 16 residues. CDR3 amino acids: CASSLDDPPPYYELYF. The CDR3 DNA reads TGCGCCAGCAGCCTCGACGACCCCCCACCATACTACGAGTTGTACTTC.

The chain couples TRBV5-6 to TRBJ1-4, with no clear D. Trimming took 0 bases from V and 3 from J, leaving 9 bases between them. The CDR3 runs to 15 residues. Germline V gene sequence: CDR1 SGHDT, CDR2 YYEEEE. CDR3 loop: CASSLAEAPNEKLFF. CDR3 DNA: TGTGCCAGCAGCTTGGCCGAGGCCCCTAATGAAAAACTGTTTTTT.

The rearrangement links TRBV7-7 to TRBJ2-1; possibly TRBD2 for D (5 bases). From germline, CDR1 is SSHAT and CDR2 FNYEAQ (reference sequence). V lost 5 bases to trimming and J lost 5 bases, with 16 bases between them. This CDR3 region has 15 residues. CDR3 region: CASSPGPAADNEQFF. In nucleotides, the CDR3 is TGTGCCAGCAGCCCTGGACCAGCGGCCGACAATGAGCAGTTCTTC.

The chain employs TRBV14 and TRBJ2-7, with D possibly called TRBD1 or TRBD2 (7 bases each). Between the trimmed V and J ends, which lost 5 bases and 3 bases, there was a span of 14 bases. The germline V gene encodes CDR1 SGHDN and CDR2 FVKESK. The CDR3 has 14 residues. CDR3 DNA: TGTGCCAGCAGCTTTGGGAGGGGGCTCTACGAGCAGTACTTC. Amino acid sequence: CASSFGRGLYEQYF.

The V call is TRBV5-6, the J call TRBJ1-5, with no clear D. This CDR3 is built from 15 residues. Germline V CDR1 and CDR2: SGHDT, YYEEEE. V lost 0 bases, J lost 0 bases, and 7 bases lay in between. CDR3 DNA: TGTGCCAGCAGCTTGGGTCACTATAGCAATCAGCCCCAGCATTTT. The encoded protein is CASSLGHYSNQPQHF. Looking up the rest from reference TRBV5-6 and TRBJ1-5 gives the full variable domain: DAGVTQSPTHLIKTRGQQVTLRCSPKSGHDTVSWYQQALGQGPQFIFQYYEEEERQRGNFPDRFSGHQFPNYSSELNVNALLLGDSALYLCASSLGHYSNQPQHFGDGTRLSIL.

V is TRBV10-2 and J is TRBJ2-2; D possibly matches TRBD1 or TRBD2 (5 bases each). The CDR3 totals 16 residues. The V end lost 2 bases, the J end lost 0 bases, and 10 bases lay between the germline ends. Germline lookup yields CDR1 WSHSY and CDR2 SAAADI. The CDR3 DNA is TGCGCCAGCAGTGAGCCTGGGACGGCGAACACCGGGGAGCTGTTTTTT. As protein: CASSEPGTANTGELFF.

This clone was counted a single time. The genes are TRBV7-3 and TRBJ1-1; D is perhaps TRBD1 (6 bases). The CDR3 contains 13 residues. Trimming stripped 5 bases from V and 1 base from J, with 8 bases between. From germline, CDR1 is SGHTA and CDR2 FQGTGA. This chain's CDR3 is CASSETGNTEAFF. The DNA for the CDR3 is TGTGCCAGCAGCGAGACAGGGAACACTGAAGCTTTCTTT.

The gene calls are TRBV30 and TRBJ1-1; maybe TRBD1 (5 bases). The CDR3 has 15 residues. Germline V gene data show CDR1 as GTSNPN and CDR2 as SVGIG (reference sequence). V was clipped by 2 bases and J by 0 bases, with 13 bases between them. CDR3 DNA sequence: TGTGCCTGGAGTCCCCAGGGAGTCCTGAACACTGAAGCTTTCTTT. This translates into CAWSPQGVLNTEAFF. Looking up the rest from reference TRBV30 and TRBJ1-1 gives the full variable domain: SQTIHQWPATLVQPVGSPLSLECTVEGTSNPNLYWYRQAAGRGLQLLFYSVGIGQISSEVPQNLSASRPQDRQFILSSKKLLLSDSGFYLCAWSPQGVLNTEAFFGQGTRLTVV.

This chain links TRBV6-6 with TRBJ2-3, with 9 bases fitting TRBD2. The length of the CDR3 is 14 residues. Trimming took 4 bases from V and 6 from J; bases not matched to a gene: 5. CDR1 is MNHNY, CDR2 SVGAGI, per germline (reference sequence). This CDR3 reads CASSWEREDDTQYF. CDR3 sequence (DNA): TGTGCCAGCAGTTGGGAGCGGGAGGACGATACGCAGTATTTT.

This CDR3 reads CASRRDRSVGQPQHF. In DNA form, the CDR3 reads TGTGCCAGCAGACGAGACAGGTCCGTTGGTCAGCCCCAGCATTTT. The chain carries TRBV7-2 and TRBJ1-5; possible D gene TRBD1, 6 bases. V was cut by 6 bases and J by 6 bases, with 18 bases left in between. From germline, CDR1 is SGHTA and CDR2 FQGNSA. This CDR3 has 15 residues.

The chain links TRBV5-1 to TRBJ2-3, with D uncertain. The germline V gene has CDR1 SGHRS and CDR2 YFSETQ. There are 14 residues in the CDR3. V was trimmed by 4 bases and J by 2 bases, leaving 11 bases between them. In DNA, the CDR3 is TGCGCCAGCAGCCCAATCCCTCTCACAGATACGCAGTATTTT. Protein product: CASSPIPLTDTQYF.

CDR3 protein: CASRWGFSNQPQHF. The CDR3 DNA sequence: TGTGCCAGTAGGTGGGGGTTTAGCAATCAGCCCCAGCATTTT. This chain uses TRBV19 with TRBJ1-5; TRBD1 might be the D (5 bases). CDR1 LNHDA and CDR2 SQIVND come from the germline V gene (reference sequence). This CDR3 is 14 amino acids long. Trimming stripped 6 bases from V and 0 bases from J, with 9 bases between.